This T cell receptor beta chain was observed in a study of post-analysis software for immune sequencing data. Study-level background: The disease courses spanned relapsing-remitting, secondary progressive and progressive-relapsing forms of multiple sclerosis. Study-wide results and limits: There was significantly lower normalized Chao1 diversity in multiple sclerosis patients than in controls. Comparison of patients with controls showed about 5 TRBV segments more frequent in patients, TRBV5-6, TRBV5-1 and TRBV20-1 among them.

CDR3 size: 15 residues. The V end was cut by 0 bases, the J end by 8 bases, with 14 bases between. Germline V CDR1 and CDR2: DFQATT, SNEGSKA (reference sequence). Details on this clonotype: No antigen is known for it.

cDNA libraries of TCR beta carried unique molecular identifiers. Input populations of roughly 1 to 11 million T cells gave rise to 500,000 or so cDNA molecules. TCRdb called the PCR reads again in MiXCR, with one record for every CDR3 protein. The sample lists around 440,000 distinct CDR3 sequences; around 40% were seen once. The sequenced sample consisted of blood. The TCR sequence derives from a girl aged 10-17 years with multiple sclerosis. The V and J genes are TRBV20-1 and TRBJ1-6; D is unresolved. This CDR3 reads CSARETGPRDSPLHF. The DNA of the CDR3 is TGCAGTGCTAGAGAGACCGGGCCTAGGGATTCACCCCTCCACTTT.